This record looks at one T cell receptor beta chain sequence and its context. Its cognate antigen is unknown. This record comes from a study of shared clonotypes between healthy human individuals. Study-wide results and limits: Only a few donors were included, so the genetic and exposure-history diversity represented was limited.

CD45RO-negative CD8 cells positively selected for CCR7 made up the naive population, which excluded terminally differentiated effector memory CD45RA+ cells. Assay: immunoSEQ multiplex PCR; the TCRdb copy retains only in-frame clones and omits some. The sample yields some 2,000,000 clones, about 94% seen once. Germline V gene sequence: CDR1 SQVTM, CDR2 ANQGSEA. There are 16 residues in the CDR3. V lost 7 bases and J lost 1; bases outside the gene matches: 13. J is TRBJ2-5 and V is TRBV29-1; 9 bases match TRBD1. The receptor was derived from a man aged 18 to 30 in good health. What was sequenced was naive CD8+ T cells sorted from blood. The CDR3 region has the DNA TGCAGCGCAAATGGGGGACAGGGAACCCTCCAAGAGACCCAGTACTTC. It yields the protein CSANGGQGTLQETQYF.